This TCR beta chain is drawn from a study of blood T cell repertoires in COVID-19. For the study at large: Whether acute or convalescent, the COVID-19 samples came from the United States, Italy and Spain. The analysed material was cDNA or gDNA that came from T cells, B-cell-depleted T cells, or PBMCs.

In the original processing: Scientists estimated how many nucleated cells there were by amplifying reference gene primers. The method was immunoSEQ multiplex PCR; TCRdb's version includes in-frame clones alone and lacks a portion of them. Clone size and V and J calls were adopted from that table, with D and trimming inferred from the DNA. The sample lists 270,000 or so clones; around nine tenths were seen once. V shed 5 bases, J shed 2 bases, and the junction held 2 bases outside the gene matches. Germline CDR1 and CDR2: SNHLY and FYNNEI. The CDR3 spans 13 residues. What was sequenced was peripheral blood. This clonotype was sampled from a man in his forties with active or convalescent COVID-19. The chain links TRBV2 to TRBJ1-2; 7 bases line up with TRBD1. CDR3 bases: TGTGCCAGCAGTCGGGACAGCAACTATGGCTACACCTTC. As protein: CASSRDSNYGYTF.